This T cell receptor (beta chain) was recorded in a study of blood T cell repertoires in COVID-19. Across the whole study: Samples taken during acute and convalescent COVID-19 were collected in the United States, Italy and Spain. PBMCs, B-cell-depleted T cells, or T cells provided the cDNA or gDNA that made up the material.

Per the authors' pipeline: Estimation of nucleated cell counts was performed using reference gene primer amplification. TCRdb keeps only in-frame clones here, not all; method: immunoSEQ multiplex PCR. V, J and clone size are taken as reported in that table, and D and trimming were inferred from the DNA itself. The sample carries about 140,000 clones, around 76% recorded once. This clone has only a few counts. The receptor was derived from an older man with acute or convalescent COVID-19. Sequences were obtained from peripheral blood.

CDR3 sequence: CASGQFPHGYTF. The CDR3, as DNA: TGTGCCAGTGGACAGTTCCCTCATGGCTACACCTTC. The rearrangement joins TRBV28 to TRBJ1-2, with a tentative D call TRBD1 (6 bases). V was clipped by 9 bases and J by 6 bases, with 14 bases between them. Per the germline V gene, CDR1 is MDHEN and CDR2 is SYDVKM. The CDR3 is 12 residues long.